This T cell receptor (beta chain) appears in the sequencing data of a study of beta chain features in type 1 diabetes. Expressed TCRB transcripts were sequenced because the isolated RNA had all been reverse transcribed beforehand. Here immunoSEQ multiplex PCR was the method, and the copy in TCRdb shows in-frame clones only, minus some. The sample consists of about 650,000 clones, roughly 12% of them appearing once. Findings and limits, study-wide: There was a moderate but significant shortening of TCRB CDR3s in all four CD4+ subsets of Type 1 diabetes patients.

This clone came up a few times. As yet, its antigen is unknown. The clonotype originates from a man aged 30-40 years with type 1 diabetes. The sample comprised naive CD4+ T cells from blood.

The DNA for the CDR3 is TGTGCCAGCAGCCAGGGGACAGGGAGCTACGAGCAGTACTTC. Translated, it gives CASSQGTGSYEQYF. This sequence joins TRBV14 and TRBJ2-7; 9 nucleotides line up with TRBD1. V lost 3 bases to trimming and J lost 3 bases; unmatched junction nucleotides: 3. Germline V gene sequence: CDR1 SGHDN, CDR2 FVKESK. The CDR3 has 14 amino acids.